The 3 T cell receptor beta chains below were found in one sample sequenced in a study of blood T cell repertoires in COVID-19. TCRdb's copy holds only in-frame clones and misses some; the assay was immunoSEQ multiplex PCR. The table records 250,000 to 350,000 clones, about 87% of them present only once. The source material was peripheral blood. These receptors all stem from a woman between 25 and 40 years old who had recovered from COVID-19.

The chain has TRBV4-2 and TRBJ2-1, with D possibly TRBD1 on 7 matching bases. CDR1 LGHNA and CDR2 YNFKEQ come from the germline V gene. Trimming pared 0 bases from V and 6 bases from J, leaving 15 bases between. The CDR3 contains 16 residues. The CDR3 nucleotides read TGTGCCAGCAGCCAAGAGGAGGGGACAGCGGGCAATGAGCAGTTCTTC. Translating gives CASSQEEGTAGNEQFF.

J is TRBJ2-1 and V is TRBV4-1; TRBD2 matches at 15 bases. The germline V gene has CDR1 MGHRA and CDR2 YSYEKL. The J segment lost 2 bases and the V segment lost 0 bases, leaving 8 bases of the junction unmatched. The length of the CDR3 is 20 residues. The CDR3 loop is CASSQDAPWTSGGAYNEQFF. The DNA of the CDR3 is TGCGCCAGCAGCCAAGATGCCCCCTGGACTAGCGGGGGGGCCTACAATGAGCAGTTCTTC.

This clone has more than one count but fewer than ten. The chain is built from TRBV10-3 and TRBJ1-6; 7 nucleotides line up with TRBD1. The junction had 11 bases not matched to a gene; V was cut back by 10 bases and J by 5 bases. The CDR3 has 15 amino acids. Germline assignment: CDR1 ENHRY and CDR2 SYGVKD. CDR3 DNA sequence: TGTGCCACCACGGAGCAGGGGGTAGATAATTCACCCCTCCACTTT. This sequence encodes CATTEQGVDNSPLHF.